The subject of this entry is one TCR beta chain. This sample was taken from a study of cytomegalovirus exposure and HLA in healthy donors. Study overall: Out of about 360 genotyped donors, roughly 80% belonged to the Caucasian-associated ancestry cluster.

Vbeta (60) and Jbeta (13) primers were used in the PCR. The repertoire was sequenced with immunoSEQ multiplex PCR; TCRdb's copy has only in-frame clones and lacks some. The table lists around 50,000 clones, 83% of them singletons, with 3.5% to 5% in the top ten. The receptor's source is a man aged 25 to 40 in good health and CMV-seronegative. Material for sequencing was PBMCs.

CDR3 amino acids: CAWSPSGQGRSSGANVLTF. The CDR3 DNA follows: TGTGCCTGGAGTCCTTCGGGACAGGGGAGGTCATCTGGGGCCAACGTCCTGACTTTC. The genes are TRBV30 and TRBJ2-6, with 10 bases that match TRBD1. Germline CDR1 reads GTSNPN; CDR2 reads SVGIG (reference sequence). The CDR3 is made up of 19 amino acids. After removal of 2 bases from V and 1 base from J, the junction contained 11 bases not matched to a gene. Based on the CDR3 plus reference TRBV30 and TRBJ2-6, the full variable domain is SQTIHQWPATLVQPVGSPLSLECTVEGTSNPNLYWYRQAAGRGLQLLFYSVGIGQISSEVPQNLSASRPQDRQFILSSKKLLLSDSGFYLCAWSPSGQGRSSGANVLTFGAGSRLTVL.